This record concerns one T cell receptor beta chain sequence. Its target is not known. The data are from a study of CD8+ T cells in alopecia areata. General observations from the study: With one nonresponder, baseline CD8+ expansion's link to response remains uncertain. Patients shared TCRs less clearly than mice did, possibly owing to HLA.

The treatment was: oral pan-JAK inhibitor, 5-10 mg twice daily. Sorting of CD4+ and CD8+ T cells was performed on PBMCs. Reverse transcription of extracted RNA yielded cDNA, which provided the sequencing template. Profiling relied on immunoSEQ multiplex PCR, and the TCRdb table lists in-frame clones only, not all of them. Counted here are over 95,000 clones, roughly 56% occurring once; the ten biggest clones make up about 3.4%. This receptor was identified in a human donor with alopecia areata. Sequenced material: CD4+ T cells sorted from blood, taken at week 24, from a patient treated with tofacitinib.

The CDR3 nucleotides are TGTGCCAGCTCACATGCACTCCACTTT. It yields the protein CASSHALHF. This sequence joins TRBV18 and TRBJ1-6; no clear D. CDR3 size: 9 residues. V was clipped by 4 bases and J by 16 bases, with 5 bases between them. Per the germline V gene, CDR1 is KGHSH and CDR2 is LQKENI.